The rows below give T cell receptor beta chains drawn from one sample of a study of T cells expressing NK-cell markers. TCRdb re-analyzed the 5' RACE reads; it lists each CDR3 protein once, without DNA. The sample has fewer than 400,000 distinct CDR3 sequences; the top ten hold around 5.3%. The sample comprised blood T cells: a sorted CD56 or NKG2C T cell subset, CD4+ or CD8+ T cells, or bulk PBMC T cells (not recorded which). Every receptor here comes from a man aged 18-69 years in good health. CDR3s include the opening cysteine and the closing phenylalanine or tryptophan.

V gene	CDR3 length	J gene	CDR3 protein
TRBV7-6	16	TRBJ2-1	CASSPRRGNPYNEQSF
TRBV7-3	15	TRBJ2-1	CASSHGTGLVNEQFF
TRBV5-1	15	TRBJ2-3	CASSPRGTSTDTQYF
TRBV28	15	TRBJ2-7	CASRNSGGRYYEQYF
TRBV20-1	14	TRBJ2-5	CSARVGAAQKTQYF
TRBV9	14	TRBJ2-3	CASSPPGEADTQYF
TRBV12-3/TRBV12-4	16	TRBJ2-5	CASSFGSGGPKETQYF
TRBV7-2	13	TRBJ2-5	CASLPYSSETQYF
TRBV6-4	15	TRBJ2-1	CASSSSANLYNEQFF
TRBV9	14	TRBJ1-2	CASSGGDRVEGYTF
TRBV12-3/TRBV12-4	17	TRBJ2-2	CASSPRLGGVRTGELFF
TRBV9	13	TRBJ1-2	CASSVSGNYGYTF
TRBV6-5	18	TRBJ1-1	CASSYPPGRRTLNTEAFF
TRBV27	15	TRBJ2-2	CASSPVRAGTGELFF
TRBV6-1	13	TRBJ1-2	CASTPDKASGYTF
TRBV7-6	16	TRBJ2-1	CASSLGGGLSGGEQFF
TRBV29-1	15	TRBJ2-2	CSVRGTGASTGELFF
TRBV12-3/TRBV12-4	13	TRBJ1-6	CASSSVSGSPLHF
TRBV25-1	16	TRBJ2-3	CASSDRWQGGTDTQYF
TRBV4-1	17	TRBJ2-7	CASSQDGTGTGLREQYF
TRBV21-1	16	TRBJ2-3	CASSRDCRLSTDTQYF
TRBV3-1	21	TRBJ2-1	CASSQGRPGQGLKWTYNEQFF
TRBV20-1	15	TRBJ2-1	CSAKPGTGTYNEQFF
TRBV10-3	12	TRBJ2-7	CAISEATSGPYF
TRBV6-1	17	TRBJ1-5	CASRVLADRVSNQPQHF
TRBV24-1	14	TRBJ2-5	CATSDFTAQETQYF
TRBV9	12	TRBJ2-4	CASSKAGGIQYF
TRBV3-1	15	TRBJ2-1	CASSQRLASHNEQFF
TRBV10-2	14	TRBJ2-7	CASRRDSSSYEQYF
TRBV11-2	15	TRBJ2-7	CASSPWTGDGYEQYF
TRBV12-3/TRBV12-4	14	TRBJ2-5	CASIIAATQETQYF
TRBV7-2	14	TRBJ1-1	CASSLALRGTEAFF
TRBV3-1	15	TRBJ2-1	CASSQVAPHYNEQFF
TRBV14	15	TRBJ2-2	CASSQDISGAGELFF
TRBV27	16	TRBJ2-5	CASSAKNPGLMGTQYF